This TCR beta chain was observed in a study of response to subunit inactivated influenza vaccine. Study results and limitations: Each seasonal flu vaccination may recruit only limited new T cells, authors suggested.

Trimming took off 4 bases at V and 2 bases at J, with 11 bases between the two ends. This CDR3 is built from 14 residues. Germline CDR1 is SGDLS and CDR2 is YYNGEE. Each CDR3 protein is one row after TCRdb ran MiXCR on the RT-PCR reads. The sample has about 650,000 distinct CDR3 sequences; about 14% are singletons. This clonotype was picked up a small number of times. The antigen remains unidentified. The source was PBMCs from blood, collected approximately 15 days before vaccination. The sequence came from a man aged 50 or older who received an inactivated influenza vaccine. The chain recombines TRBV9 with TRBJ2-3; D could derive from TRBD1 or TRBD2 (5 bases each). This chain's CDR3 is CASSTRGTTDTQYF. The CDR3 region has the DNA TGTGCCAGCAGCACCCGTGGGACCACAGATACGCAGTATTTT.